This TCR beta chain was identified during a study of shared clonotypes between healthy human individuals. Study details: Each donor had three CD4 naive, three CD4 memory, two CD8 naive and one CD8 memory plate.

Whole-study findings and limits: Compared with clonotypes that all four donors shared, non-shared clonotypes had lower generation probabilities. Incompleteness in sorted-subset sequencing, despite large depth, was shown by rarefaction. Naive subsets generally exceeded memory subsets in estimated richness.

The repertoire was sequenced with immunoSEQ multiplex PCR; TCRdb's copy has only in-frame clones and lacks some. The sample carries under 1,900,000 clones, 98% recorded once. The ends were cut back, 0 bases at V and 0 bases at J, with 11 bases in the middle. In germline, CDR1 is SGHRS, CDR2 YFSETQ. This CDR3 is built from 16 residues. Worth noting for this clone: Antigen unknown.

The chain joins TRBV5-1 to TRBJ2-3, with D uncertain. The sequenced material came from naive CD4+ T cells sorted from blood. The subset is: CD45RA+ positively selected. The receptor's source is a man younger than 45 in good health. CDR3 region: CASSLVDSPSTDTQYF. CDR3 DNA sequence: TGCGCCAGCAGCTTGGTAGATAGCCCAAGCACAGATACGCAGTATTTT.